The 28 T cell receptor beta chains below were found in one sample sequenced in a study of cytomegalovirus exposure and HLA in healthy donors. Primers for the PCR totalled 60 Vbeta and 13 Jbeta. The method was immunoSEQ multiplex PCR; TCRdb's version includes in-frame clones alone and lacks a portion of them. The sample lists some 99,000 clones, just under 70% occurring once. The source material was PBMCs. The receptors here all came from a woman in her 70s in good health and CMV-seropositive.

The CDR3 bases are TGTGCCATCAGCACAGGGGTCCCTAGCTCTGGAAACACCATATATTTT. Residues: CAISTGVPSSGNTIYF. The rearrangement joins TRBV10-3 to TRBJ1-3; 7 bases align to TRBD1. Unmatched junction bases numbered 8, after V lost 6 bases and J lost 0 bases. The CDR3 runs 16 residues. CDR1 is ENHRY, CDR2 SYGVKD, per germline.

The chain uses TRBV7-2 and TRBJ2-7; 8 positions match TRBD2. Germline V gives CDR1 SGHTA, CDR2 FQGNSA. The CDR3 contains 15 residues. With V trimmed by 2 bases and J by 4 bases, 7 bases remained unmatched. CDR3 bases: TGTGCCAGCAGCTTATCAACGGGGGGGCGGTACGAGCAGTACTTC. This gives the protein CASSLSTGGRYEQYF.

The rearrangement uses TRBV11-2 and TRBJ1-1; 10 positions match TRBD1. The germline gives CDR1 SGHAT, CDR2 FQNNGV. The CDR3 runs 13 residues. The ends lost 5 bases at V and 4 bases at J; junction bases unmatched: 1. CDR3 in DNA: TGTGCCAGCAGCCGACAGGGGGCCACTGAAGCTTTCTTT. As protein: CASSRQGATEAFF.

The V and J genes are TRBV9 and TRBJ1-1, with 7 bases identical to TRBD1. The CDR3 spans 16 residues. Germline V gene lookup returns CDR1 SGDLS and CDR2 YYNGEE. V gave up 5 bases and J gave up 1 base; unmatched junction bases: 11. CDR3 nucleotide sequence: TGTGCCAGCAGGGATGACAGGGTATTAGGGAACACTGAAGCTTTCTTT. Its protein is CASRDDRVLGNTEAFF.

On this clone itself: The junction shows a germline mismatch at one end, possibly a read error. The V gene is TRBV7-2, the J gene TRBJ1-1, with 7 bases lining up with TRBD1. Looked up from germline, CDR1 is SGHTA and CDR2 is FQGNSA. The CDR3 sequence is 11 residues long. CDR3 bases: TGTGCCAGCAGCTTACTAGGACAGGAGAACTTT. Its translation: CASSLLGQENF. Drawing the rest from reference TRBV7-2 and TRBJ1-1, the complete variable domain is GAGVSQSPSNKVTEKGKDVELRCDPISGHTALYWYRQSLGQGLEFLIYFQGNSAPDKSGLPSDRFSAERTGGSVSTLTIQRTQQEDSAVYLCASSLLGQENFGQGTRLTVV.

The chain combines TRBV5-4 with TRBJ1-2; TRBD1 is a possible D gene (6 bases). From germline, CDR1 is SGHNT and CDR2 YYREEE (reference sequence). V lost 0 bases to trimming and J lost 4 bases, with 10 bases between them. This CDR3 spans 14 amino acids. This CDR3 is CASSLGQEAYGYTF. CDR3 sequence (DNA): TGTGCCAGCAGCTTGGGACAGGAGGCCTATGGCTACACCTTC.

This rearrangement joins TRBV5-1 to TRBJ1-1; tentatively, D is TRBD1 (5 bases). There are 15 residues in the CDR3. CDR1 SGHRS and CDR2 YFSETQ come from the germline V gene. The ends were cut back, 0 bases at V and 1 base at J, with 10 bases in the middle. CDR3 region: CASSLVQGGNTEAFF. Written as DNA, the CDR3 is TGCGCCAGCAGCTTGGTCCAGGGAGGGAACACTGAAGCTTTCTTT.

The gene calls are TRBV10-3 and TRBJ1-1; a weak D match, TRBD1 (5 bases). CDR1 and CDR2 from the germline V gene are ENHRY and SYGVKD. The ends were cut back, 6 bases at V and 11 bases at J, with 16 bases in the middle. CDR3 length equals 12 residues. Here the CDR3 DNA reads TGTGCCATCAGCTCCGGGGGAATGAGGGCTTTCTTT. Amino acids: CAISSGGMRAFF.

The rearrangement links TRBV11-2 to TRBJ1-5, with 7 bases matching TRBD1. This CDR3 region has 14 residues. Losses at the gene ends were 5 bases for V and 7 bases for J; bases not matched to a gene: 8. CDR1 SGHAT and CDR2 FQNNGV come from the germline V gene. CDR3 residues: CASSPGQEGQPQHF. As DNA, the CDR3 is TGTGCCAGCAGCCCTGGACAGGAGGGACAGCCCCAGCATTTT.

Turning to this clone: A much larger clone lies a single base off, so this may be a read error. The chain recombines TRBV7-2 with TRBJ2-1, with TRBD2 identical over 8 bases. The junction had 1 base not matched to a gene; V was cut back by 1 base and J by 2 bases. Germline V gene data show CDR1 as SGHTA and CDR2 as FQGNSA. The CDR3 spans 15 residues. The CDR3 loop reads CASSLGRGAYNEQFF. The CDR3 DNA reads TGTGCCAGCAGCTTAGGGCGGGGGGCCTACAATGAGCAGTTCTTC. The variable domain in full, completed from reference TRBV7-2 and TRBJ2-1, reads GAGVSQSPSNKVTEKGKDVELRCDPISGHTALYWYRQSLGQGLEFLIYFQGNSAPDKSGLPSDRFSAERTGGSVSTLTIQRTQQEDSAVYLCASSLGRGAYNEQFFGPGTRLTVL.

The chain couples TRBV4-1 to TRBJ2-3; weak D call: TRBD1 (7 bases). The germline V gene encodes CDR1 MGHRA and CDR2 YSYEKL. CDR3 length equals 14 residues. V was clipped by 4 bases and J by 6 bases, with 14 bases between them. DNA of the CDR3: TGCGCCAGCAGCCTATCCAGGGGGGACGATACGCAGTATTTT. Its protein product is CASSLSRGDDTQYF.

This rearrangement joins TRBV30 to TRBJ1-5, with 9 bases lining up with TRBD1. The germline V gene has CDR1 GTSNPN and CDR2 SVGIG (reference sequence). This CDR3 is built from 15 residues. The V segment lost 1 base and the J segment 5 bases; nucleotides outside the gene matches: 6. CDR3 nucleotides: TGTGCCTGGAGTGGGAAGGGACAGGGCCATCAGCCCCAGCATTTT. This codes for CAWSGKGQGHQPQHF.

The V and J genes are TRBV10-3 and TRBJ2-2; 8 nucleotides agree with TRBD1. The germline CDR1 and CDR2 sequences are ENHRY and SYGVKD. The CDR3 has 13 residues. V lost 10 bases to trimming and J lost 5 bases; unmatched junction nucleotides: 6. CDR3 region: CATKQGGTGELFF. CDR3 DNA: TGTGCCACGAAACAGGGGGGTACCGGGGAGCTGTTTTTT.

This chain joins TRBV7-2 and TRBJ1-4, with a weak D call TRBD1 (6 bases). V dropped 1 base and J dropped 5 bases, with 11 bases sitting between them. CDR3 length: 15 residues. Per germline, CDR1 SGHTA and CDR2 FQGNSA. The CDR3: CASSLGLGQNEKLFF. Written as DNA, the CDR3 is TGTGCCAGCAGCTTAGGGTTGGGACAAAATGAAAAACTGTTTTTT.

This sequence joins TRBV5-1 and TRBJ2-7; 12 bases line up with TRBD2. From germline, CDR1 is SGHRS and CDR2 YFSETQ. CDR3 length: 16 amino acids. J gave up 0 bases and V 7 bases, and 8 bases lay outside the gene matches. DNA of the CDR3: TGCGCCAGCTCTCACCGGACTAGCGGGGACTCCTACGAGCAGTACTTC. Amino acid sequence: CASSHRTSGDSYEQYF.

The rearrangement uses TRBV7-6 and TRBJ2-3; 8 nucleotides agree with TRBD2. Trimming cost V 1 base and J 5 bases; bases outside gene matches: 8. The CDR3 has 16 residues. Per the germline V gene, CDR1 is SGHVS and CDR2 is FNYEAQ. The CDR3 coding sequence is TGTGCCAGCAGCTTAGGTTCGGGGGGGCCGGAAGATACGCAGTATTTT. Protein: CASSLGSGGPEDTQYF. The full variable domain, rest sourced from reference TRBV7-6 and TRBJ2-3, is GAGVSQSPRYKVTKRGQDVALRCDPISGHVSLYWYRQALGQGPEFLTYFNYEAQQDKSGLPNDRFSAERPEGSISTLTIQRTEQRDSAMYRCASSLGSGGPEDTQYFGPGTRLTVL.

The CDR3 sequence: CASNLGSEETQYF. The CDR3 DNA follows: TGCGCCAGCAACCTGGGCAGTGAAGAGACCCAGTACTTC. This chain uses TRBV5-1 with TRBJ2-5; D remains unclear. This CDR3 has 13 residues. V lost 6 bases and J 3 bases, leaving 12 bases between the germline ends. Germline CDR1 SGHRS, CDR2 YFSETQ.

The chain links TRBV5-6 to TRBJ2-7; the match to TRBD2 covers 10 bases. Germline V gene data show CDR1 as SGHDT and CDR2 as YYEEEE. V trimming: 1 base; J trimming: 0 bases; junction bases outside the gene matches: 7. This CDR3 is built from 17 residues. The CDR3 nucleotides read TGTGCCAGCAGCTTGCGGCTAGCGGGGGCTAGCTCCTACGAGCAGTACTTC. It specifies CASSLRLAGASSYEQYF.

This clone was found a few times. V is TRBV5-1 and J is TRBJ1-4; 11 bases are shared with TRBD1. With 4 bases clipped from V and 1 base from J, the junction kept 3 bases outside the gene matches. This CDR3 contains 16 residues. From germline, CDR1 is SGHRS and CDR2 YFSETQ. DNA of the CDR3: TGCGCCAGCAGCGTGGACAGGGGGCTAACTAATGAAAAACTGTTTTTT. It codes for CASSVDRGLTNEKLFF.

Here the CDR3 reads CAISPSGEMNTEAFF. CDR3 sequence (DNA): TGTGCCATCAGCCCGTCGGGGGAAATGAACACTGAAGCTTTCTTT. V and J are TRBV10-3 and TRBJ1-1; D might be TRBD1 (5 bases). This CDR3 has 15 amino acids. V gave up 6 bases and J gave up 0 bases, with 14 bases separating them. CDR1 is ENHRY, CDR2 SYGVKD, per germline.

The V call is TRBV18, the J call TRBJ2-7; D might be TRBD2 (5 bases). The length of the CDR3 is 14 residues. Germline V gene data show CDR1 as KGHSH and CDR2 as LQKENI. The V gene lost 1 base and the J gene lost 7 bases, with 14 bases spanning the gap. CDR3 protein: CASSPQGSPGEQYF. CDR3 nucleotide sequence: TGTGCCAGCTCACCACAGGGCTCCCCGGGGGAGCAGTACTTC.

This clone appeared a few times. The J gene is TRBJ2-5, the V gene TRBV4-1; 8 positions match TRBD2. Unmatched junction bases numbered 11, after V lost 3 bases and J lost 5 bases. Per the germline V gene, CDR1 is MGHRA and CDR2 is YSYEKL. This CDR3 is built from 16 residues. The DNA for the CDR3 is TGCGCCAGCAGCCAGTCCGTAGCGGGGCTACAGGAGACCCAGTACTTC. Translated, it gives CASSQSVAGLQETQYF.

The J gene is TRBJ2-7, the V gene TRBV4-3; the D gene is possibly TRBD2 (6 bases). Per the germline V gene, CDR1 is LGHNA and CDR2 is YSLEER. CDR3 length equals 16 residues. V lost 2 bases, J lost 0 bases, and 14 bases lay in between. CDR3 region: CASSQSSGTVSYEQYF. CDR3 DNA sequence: TGCGCCAGCAGCCAATCCTCCGGGACTGTCTCCTACGAGCAGTACTTC.

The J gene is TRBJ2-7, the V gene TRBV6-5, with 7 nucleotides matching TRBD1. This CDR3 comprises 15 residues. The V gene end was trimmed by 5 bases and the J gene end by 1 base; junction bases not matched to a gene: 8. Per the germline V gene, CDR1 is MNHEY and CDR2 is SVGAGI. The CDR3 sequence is CASSRPPGQSYEQYF. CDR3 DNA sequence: TGTGCCAGCAGTCGTCCTCCGGGACAGTCCTACGAGCAGTACTTC.

The CDR3 region has the DNA TGTGCCAGCAGCTACGACATGAAGAACACTGAAGCTTTCTTT. It codes for CASSYDMKNTEAFF. This chain joins TRBV7-9 and TRBJ1-1; D gene unclear. V was shortened by 4 bases and J by 1 base, with 10 bases between the two germline ends. The CDR3 is made up of 14 amino acids. CDR1 and CDR2 (germline): SEHNR, FQNEAQ (reference sequence). Looking up the rest from reference TRBV7-9 and TRBJ1-1 gives the full variable domain: DTGVSQNPRHKITKRGQNVTFRCDPISEHNRLYWYRQTLGQGPEFLTYFQNEAQLEKSRLLSDRFSAERPKGSFSTLEIQRTEQGDSAMYLCASSYDMKNTEAFFGQGTRLTVV.

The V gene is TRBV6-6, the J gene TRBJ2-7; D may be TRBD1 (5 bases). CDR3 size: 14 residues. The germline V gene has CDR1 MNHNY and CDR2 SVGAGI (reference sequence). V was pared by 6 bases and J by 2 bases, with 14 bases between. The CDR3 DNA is TGTGCCAGCAGGGGCGCGGCAGGGACCTACGAGCAGTACTTC. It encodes CASRGAAGTYEQYF.

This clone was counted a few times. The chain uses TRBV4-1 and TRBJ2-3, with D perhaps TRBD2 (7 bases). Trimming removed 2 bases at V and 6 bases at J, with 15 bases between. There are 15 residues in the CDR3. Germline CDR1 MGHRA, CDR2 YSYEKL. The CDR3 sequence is CASSQSPGGQDTQYF. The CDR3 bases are TGCGCCAGCAGCCAAAGTCCCGGGGGGCAGGATACGCAGTATTTT.

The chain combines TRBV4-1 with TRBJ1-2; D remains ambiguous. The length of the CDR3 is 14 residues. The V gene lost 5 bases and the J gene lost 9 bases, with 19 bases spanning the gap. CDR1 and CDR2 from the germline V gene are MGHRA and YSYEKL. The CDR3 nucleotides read TGCGCCAGCAGCGACCCGGGTCCTATTCCTCGCTACACCTTC. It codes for CASSDPGPIPRYTF.